Below, one TCR beta chain is given with its context. Antigen: not known. Profiling relied on immunoSEQ multiplex PCR, and the TCRdb table lists in-frame clones only, not all of them. The sample carries around 67,000 clones, around 90% recorded once. This CDR3 comprises 15 residues. The V end was cut by 1 base, the J end by 5 bases, with 12 bases between. Germline V lookup: CDR1 MNHEY, CDR2 SMNVEV (reference sequence). The data were taken from a study of graft-versus-host responses after intestinal transplantation. Findings and limits, study-wide: The authors found GvH clones in recipient marrow, some appearing first in ileum or blood.

The source material was unstimulated CD8+ T cells sorted from spleen or lymph node cells, sampled before transplant. J is TRBJ1-5 and V is TRBV27; no reliable D call. The sequence derives from a human donor who was the organ donor for an intestinal transplant. The CDR3 here is CASSLWGYGDQPQHF. The CDR3 DNA reads as TGTGCCAGCAGTTTATGGGGTTACGGGGATCAGCCCCAGCATTTT.